This entry describes one T cell receptor (beta chain). This record comes from a study of blood T cell repertoires in COVID-19. TCRdb's copy holds only in-frame clones and misses some; the assay was immunoSEQ multiplex PCR. The sample holds over 150,000 clones, 87% seen once. The trim removed 0 bases at V and 6 bases at J, leaving 4 bases unmatched. Per germline, CDR1 LNHNV and CDR2 YYDKDF (reference sequence). The length of the CDR3 is 15 residues. The V and J genes are TRBV15 and TRBJ1-5, with 8 nucleotides matching TRBD1. This TCR was recovered from a woman aged 55-69 years who had recovered from COVID-19. The specimen was peripheral blood. For the CDR3, the DNA is TGTGCCACCAGCAGAGACCCGGGACAGGCTCAGCCCCAGCATTTT. Residues: CATSRDPGQAQPQHF.